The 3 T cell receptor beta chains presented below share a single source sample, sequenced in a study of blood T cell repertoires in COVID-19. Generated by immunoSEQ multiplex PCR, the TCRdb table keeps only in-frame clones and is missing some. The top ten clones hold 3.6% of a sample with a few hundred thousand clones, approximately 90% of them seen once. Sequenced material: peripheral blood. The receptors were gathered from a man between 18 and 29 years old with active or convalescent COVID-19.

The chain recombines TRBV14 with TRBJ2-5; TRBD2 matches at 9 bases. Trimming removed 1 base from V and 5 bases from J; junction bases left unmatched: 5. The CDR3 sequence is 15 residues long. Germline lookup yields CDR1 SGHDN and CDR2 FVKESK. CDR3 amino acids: CASSQVSGGRETQYF. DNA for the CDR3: TGTGCCAGCAGCCAAGTTAGCGGGGGACGGGAGACCCAGTACTTC.

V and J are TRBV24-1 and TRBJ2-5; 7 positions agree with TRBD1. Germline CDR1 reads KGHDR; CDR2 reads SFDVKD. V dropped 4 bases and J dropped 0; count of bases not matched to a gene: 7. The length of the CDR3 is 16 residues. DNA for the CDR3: TGTGCCACCAGTGACTCAACGGGACAGTACCAAGAGACCCAGTACTTC. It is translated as CATSDSTGQYQETQYF.

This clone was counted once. CDR3 sequence: CASSGTSGGSQETQYF. The CDR3 nucleotides read TGTGCCAGCAGCGGAACTAGCGGGGGGAGCCAAGAGACCCAGTACTTC. This chain joins TRBV5-4 and TRBJ2-5; TRBD2 matches at 12 bases. In germline, CDR1 is SGHNT, CDR2 YYREEE (reference sequence). The V segment lost 4 bases and the J segment 1 base; nucleotides outside the gene matches: 5. CDR3 length equals 16 residues.